These 15 T cell receptor beta chains originate from one sample sequenced in a study of CD8+ T cells in alopecia areata. Stated treatment: oral pan-JAK inhibitor, 5-10 mg twice daily. Isolated RNA was reverse transcribed into cDNA used as the sequencing template. TCRdb's table, derived via immunoSEQ multiplex PCR, lists solely in-frame clones and lacks some. The sample has some 190,000 clones; 40% to 65% are singletons. Sequences were derived from CD8+ T cells sorted from blood, sampled at roughly week 53, from a patient treated with tofacitinib. Receptor source: a human donor with alopecia areata.

The chain links TRBV7-9 to TRBJ2-1; 9 nucleotides agree with TRBD2. Trimming took 5 bases from V and 9 from J; bases not matched to a gene: 11. The germline CDR1 and CDR2 sequences are SEHNR and FQNEAQ (reference sequence). The CDR3 sequence is 15 residues long. In nucleotides, the CDR3 is TGTGCCAGCAGCGCTGTAGCGGGGGCGAACAGTGAGCAGTTCTTC. Amino acid sequence: CASSAVAGANSEQFF.

The chain uses TRBV29-1 and TRBJ2-7; 8 bases match TRBD1. The CDR3 covers 13 residues. V shed 3 bases and J 4 bases; nucleotides not matched to a gene: 5. Germline V CDR1 and CDR2: SQVTM, ANQGSEA. CDR3 sequence (DNA): TGCAGCGTTGAGGGACAGGTTGAATACGAGCAGTACTTC. This translates into CSVEGQVEYEQYF.

The rearrangement links TRBV29-1 to TRBJ2-7; D tentatively fits TRBD1 or TRBD2 (5 bases each). This CDR3 spans 14 amino acids. Trimming took 3 bases from V and 0 from J, leaving 12 bases between them. Germline CDR1 SQVTM, CDR2 ANQGSEA. DNA for the CDR3: TGCAGCGTTGACACCGGGACGGACTCCTACGAGCAGTACTTC. Translated: CSVDTGTDSYEQYF.

The chain employs TRBV7-9 and TRBJ1-6; D is unclear. From germline, CDR1 is SEHNR and CDR2 FQNEAQ (reference sequence). The CDR3 runs 12 residues. Trimming removed 3 bases at V and 10 bases at J, with 7 bases between. CDR3: CASSFQTSPLHF. CDR3 bases: TGTGCCAGCAGCTTCCAGACCTCACCCCTCCACTTT.

For the CDR3, the DNA is TGTGCCAGCAGCCTACAGGGGACGACCGGGGAGCTGTTTTTT. It specifies CASSLQGTTGELFF. The genes are TRBV27 and TRBJ2-2; 7 positions agree with TRBD1. Germline V gene data show CDR1 as MNHEY and CDR2 as SMNVEV (reference sequence). This CDR3 is built from 14 residues. V dropped 6 bases and J dropped 5; count of bases not matched to a gene: 6.

The chain employs TRBV5-1 and TRBJ1-1; the match to TRBD1 covers 8 bases. The germline V gene has CDR1 SGHRS and CDR2 YFSETQ. The CDR3 length is 16 residues. V shed 5 bases, J shed 4 bases, and the junction held 13 bases outside the gene matches. CDR3 DNA: TGCGCCAGCAGTTTCCTACCCAGGGGGCTCGGCACTGAAGCTTTCTTT. Translating gives CASSFLPRGLGTEAFF.

The rearrangement links TRBV6-4 to TRBJ2-3; 10 nucleotides agree with TRBD2. Per germline, CDR1 MRHNA and CDR2 SNTAGT. The CDR3 is 15 residues long. Germline trimming cut 8 bases from V and 4 bases from J; bases unmatched to any gene: 9. DNA for the CDR3: TGTGCCAGCCCGGAGGAGCGGGGGGGCCCAGATACGCAGTATTTT. The encoded protein is CASPEERGGPDTQYF.

The rearrangement joins TRBV27 to TRBJ2-7; 12 bases are shared with TRBD1. The trim removed 6 bases at V and 3 bases at J, leaving 3 bases unmatched. This CDR3 is 14 amino acids long. The germline CDR1 and CDR2 sequences are MNHEY and SMNVEV (reference sequence). This CDR3 reads CASRRDRGHYEQYF. The DNA of the CDR3 is TGTGCCAGCAGAAGGGACAGGGGGCACTACGAGCAGTACTTC.

This clone has just a few counts. V and J are TRBV2 and TRBJ1-1; perhaps TRBD1 as D (5 bases). CDR1 is SNHLY and CDR2 is FYNNEI in the germline V gene. This CDR3 is built from 14 residues. V lost 0 bases to trimming and J lost 0 bases, with 5 bases between them. CDR3 sequence (DNA): TGTGCCAGCAGTGAAGCGGGGGTGAACACTGAAGCTTTCTTT. Its protein is CASSEAGVNTEAFF. The full variable domain, in which reference TRBV2 and TRBJ1-1 provide the parts outside the CDR3, is EPEVTQTPSHQVTQMGQEVILRCVPISNHLYFYWYRQILGQKVEFLVSFYNNEISEKSEIFDDQFSVERPDGSNFTLKIRSTKLEDSAMYFCASSEAGVNTEAFFGQGTRLTVV.

This clone has just a few counts. The chain employs TRBV2 and TRBJ1-5; 9 bases are shared with TRBD1. The V and J ends lost 4 bases and 1 base, in that order; junction bases with no gene match: 8. The CDR3 totals 17 residues. CDR1 SNHLY and CDR2 FYNNEI come from the germline V gene. In DNA form, the CDR3 reads TGTGCCAGCAGTGTTTCACAGGGGGCGCAGAGCAATCAGCCCCAGCATTTT. This encodes CASSVSQGAQSNQPQHF.

The sample holds a few counts of this clone. V and J are TRBV19 and TRBJ1-1, with D unresolved. The CDR3 loop spans 11 amino acids. The V end lost 3 bases, the J end lost 1 base, and 0 bases lay between the germline ends. Germline CDR1 LNHDA, CDR2 SQIVND (reference sequence). The CDR3 DNA sequence: TGTGCCAGTAGTATGAACACTGAAGCTTTCTTT. As protein: CASSMNTEAFF.

The chain joins TRBV9 to TRBJ2-5; 8 bases align to TRBD2. The germline V gene has CDR1 SGDLS and CDR2 YYNGEE. With 4 bases clipped from V and 4 bases from J, the junction kept 9 bases outside the gene matches. This CDR3 comprises 15 residues. The CDR3 loop reads CASSPTSGGGETQYF. The DNA of the CDR3 is TGTGCCAGCAGCCCCACATCCGGGGGGGGAGAGACCCAGTACTTC.

This clone was counted only a few times. Additional DNA sequences in this sample encode the identical CDR3. The chain has TRBV29-1 and TRBJ2-7; D might be TRBD2 (5 bases). CDR1 SQVTM and CDR2 ANQGSEA come from the germline V gene. Trimming stripped 3 bases from V and 1 base from J, with 7 bases between. This CDR3 comprises 12 residues. As DNA, the CDR3 is TGCAGCGTTGAGACGGGGTCCTACGAGCAGTACTTC. Protein product: CSVETGSYEQYF.

The chain links TRBV7-9 to TRBJ1-1; D remains unclear. The CDR3 contains 12 residues. Trimming removed 4 bases at V and 5 bases at J, with 8 bases between. From germline, CDR1 is SEHNR and CDR2 FQNEAQ (reference sequence). The CDR3 nucleotides read TGTGCCAGCAGCTCCCTATTTACTGAAGCTTTCTTT. Translating it yields CASSSLFTEAFF.

The V call is TRBV9, the J call TRBJ1-5; a possible D gene is TRBD1 (5 bases). Deletions cut 3 bases from V and 4 bases from J, with 17 bases between. The CDR3 runs to 16 residues. The germline V gene encodes CDR1 SGDLS and CDR2 YYNGEE. CDR3 nucleotide sequence: TGTGCCAGCAGCGCCAGAGGGGTGCGAGGGAATCAGCCCCAGCATTTT. Its translation is CASSARGVRGNQPQHF.